The rows below give T cell receptor beta chains drawn from one sample of a study of CD8+ T cells in alopecia areata. Clones were read by immunoSEQ multiplex PCR, and TCRdb kept only the in-frame ones, dropping some. The sample lists about 190,000 clones; 50% to 60% were seen once. The source was CD4+ T cells sorted from blood, collected at week 4, from a patient treated with tofacitinib. The origin of the receptors is a human donor with alopecia areata. Each CDR3 is given with its conserved first and last residue. Each record gives: clone size, D gene, V gene, J gene, CDR3 DNA, CDR3 protein. The D gene is left open where the match is weak. Clone sizes are given selectively: once, few, many, or a class where the clone is expanded.

size: -
D: -
V: TRBV27
J: TRBJ2-7
DNA: TGTGCCAGTGCGACGAATCGGCCTTCCTACGAGCAGTACTTC
CDR3: CASATNRPSYEQYF

size: -
D: TRBD2
V: TRBV4-1
J: TRBJ2-3
DNA: TGCGCCAGCAGCCAAGGGCCAGCGGGATTAGATACGCAGTATTTT
CDR3: CASSQGPAGLDTQYF

size: -
D: TRBD2
V: TRBV30
J: TRBJ2-1
DNA: TGTGCCTGGAGTGTATTACTAGCGGGAGATGAGCAGTTCTTC
CDR3: CAWSVLLAGDEQFF

size: once
D: -
V: TRBV30
J: TRBJ2-2
DNA: TGTGCCTGGAAAGCGACCGGGGAGCTGTTTTTT
CDR3: CAWKATGELFF

size: -
D: -
V: TRBV27
J: TRBJ1-2
DNA: TGTGCCAGCAGTTTATCTGCGTCCTGGGGTGGCTACACCTTC
CDR3: CASSLSASWGGYTF

size: -
D: -
V: TRBV30
J: TRBJ1-1
DNA: TGTGCCTGGAGTGTTTCCGAGGGATATTTTTCAAACACTGAAGCTTTCTTT
CDR3: CAWSVSEGYFSNTEAFF

size: -
D: -
V: TRBV9
J: TRBJ2-3
DNA: TGTGCCAGCAGCGCCCGCGTCGGGGGATGGACAGATACGCAGTATTTT
CDR3: CASSARVGGWTDTQYF

size: -
D: -
V: TRBV6-5
J: TRBJ2-7
DNA: TGTGCCAGCACCAAGACAGCCTCCTACGAGCAGTACTTC
CDR3: CASTKTASYEQYF

size: -
D: -
V: TRBV25-1
J: TRBJ1-1
DNA: TGTGCCAGCAGTAGGGGGACTGAAGCTTTCTTT
CDR3: CASSRGTEAFF

size: -
D: -
V: TRBV7-8
J: TRBJ2-1
DNA: TGTGCCAGCAGCTTAGCGCAGTCGCGGGACGAATTCTTC
CDR3: CASSLAQSRDEFF

size: -
D: -
V: TRBV15
J: TRBJ2-1
DNA: TGTGCCACCAGCAGACAACCCCAGCTCTTC
CDR3: CATSRQPQLF

size: -
D: -
V: TRBV5-6
J: TRBJ2-4
DNA: TGTGCCAGCAGCCCGCGACAGATAGCCAAAAACATTCAGTACTTC
CDR3: CASSPRQIAKNIQYF

size: -
D: -
V: TRBV5-1
J: TRBJ2-3
DNA: TGCGCCAGCAGCAACGGAGGGGGAGATACGCAGTATTTT
CDR3: CASSNGGGDTQYF

size: -
D: -
V: TRBV7-2
J: TRBJ2-7
DNA: TGTGCCAGCAGCCTGGGGGTGGCCTACGAGCAGTACTTC
CDR3: CASSLGVAYEQYF

size: -
D: TRBD1
V: TRBV5-1
J: TRBJ1-2
DNA: TGCGCCAGCAGTCAACAGGGGGACTCTAACTATGGCTACACCTTC
CDR3: CASSQQGDSNYGYTF

size: few
D: -
V: TRBV25-1
J: TRBJ1-2
DNA: TGTGCCAGCAGTGAACCGGGGGCCCTGAACTATGGCTACACCTTC
CDR3: CASSEPGALNYGYTF

size: -
D: TRBD2
V: TRBV7-2
J: TRBJ2-7
DNA: TGTGCCAGCAGCTTAGCGGGGACTAGCGGGCACTCCTACGAGCAGTACTTC
CDR3: CASSLAGTSGHSYEQYF

size: -
D: -
V: TRBV4-2
J: TRBJ2-4
DNA: TGTGCCAGCAGCCAAGATCCTCCGGGACCCCAGATTAGCAAAAACATTCAGTACTTC
CDR3: CASSQDPPGPQISKNIQYF

size: -
D: -
V: TRBV9
J: TRBJ2-5
DNA: TGTGCCAGCAGCGCCCGAGGACGGTACCAAGAGACCCAGTACTTC
CDR3: CASSARGRYQETQYF

size: -
D: TRBD1
V: TRBV9
J: TRBJ2-7
DNA: TGTGCCAGCAGCAAAGGGGGCCAGCGGCAGTACTTC
CDR3: CASSKGGQRQYF

size: once
D: TRBD2
V: TRBV6-5
J: TRBJ2-7
DNA: TGTGCCAGCAGCCGCCTAGCGGCCCAGACCTACGAGCAGTACTTC
CDR3: CASSRLAAQTYEQYF

size: -
D: TRBD1
V: TRBV9
J: TRBJ1-5
DNA: TGTGCCAGCAGCGTAACGGACAGGGCTAGTCAGCCCCAGCATTTT
CDR3: CASSVTDRASQPQHF

size: -
D: -
V: TRBV19
J: TRBJ2-1
DNA: TGTGCCAGTTCCCGCGCCTACAATGAGCAGTTCTTC
CDR3: CASSRAYNEQFF

size: -
D: -
V: TRBV4-2
J: TRBJ1-1
DNA: TGTGCCAGCAGCCAAGATGGGGGGGGCCCGAACACTGAAGCTTTCTTT
CDR3: CASSQDGGGPNTEAFF

size: -
D: -
V: TRBV9
J: TRBJ2-7
DNA: TGTGCCAGCAGCGTAGGATTGATCAACGAGCAGTACTTC
CDR3: CASSVGLINEQYF

size: few
D: -
V: TRBV18
J: TRBJ2-5
DNA: TGTGCCAGCTCACCATGGGCAGGGCAATTCGAGACCCAGTACTTC
CDR3: CASSPWAGQFETQYF

size: -
D: -
V: TRBV6-5
J: TRBJ2-1
DNA: TGTGCCAGCAGCCTGCCGGGGGAGAGGAATGAGCAGTTCTTC
CDR3: CASSLPGERNEQFF

size: few
D: -
V: TRBV7-9
J: TRBJ2-3
DNA: TGTGCCAGCAGATCTTCGGGGAATGCGCAGTATTTT
CDR3: CASRSSGNAQYF

size: -
D: TRBD2
V: TRBV4-1
J: TRBJ2-5
DNA: TGCGCCACCCGCCCAACTAGCGGGAGGGCCCCAGAGACCCAGTACTTC
CDR3: CATRPTSGRAPETQYF

size: once
D: -
V: TRBV29-1
J: TRBJ2-2
DNA: TGCAGCGTTGCATGGAGGGCCGGGGAGCTGTTTTTT
CDR3: CSVAWRAGELFF

size: -
D: -
V: TRBV6-6
J: TRBJ2-7
DNA: TGTGCCAGCAGTTACTGGCGGGAAGAGCAGTACTTC
CDR3: CASSYWREEQYF

size: -
D: -
V: TRBV13
J: TRBJ1-2
DNA: TGTGCCAGCAGCTTAGGCCTATGGCCTCGGGCGCATGGCTACACCTTC
CDR3: CASSLGLWPRAHGYTF

size: -
D: TRBD2
V: TRBV7-9
J: TRBJ2-1
DNA: TGTGCCAGCAGCCTGACTAGCGGGGACAATGAGCAGTTCTTC
CDR3: CASSLTSGDNEQFF

size: -
D: -
V: TRBV18
J: TRBJ2-5
DNA: TGTGCCAGCTCACCAGGGCCCGGGAAGACCCAGTACTTC
CDR3: CASSPGPGKTQYF

size: -
D: -
V: TRBV7-8
J: TRBJ2-6
DNA: TGTGCCAGCAGGAGCTCTGGGGCCAACGTCCTGACTTTC
CDR3: CASRSSGANVLTF

size: few
D: -
V: TRBV5-6
J: TRBJ2-2
DNA: TGTGCCAGCAGCGTACTAACGGAGGGGGAGCTGTTTTTT
CDR3: CASSVLTEGELFF

size: -
D: -
V: TRBV29-1
J: TRBJ2-1
DNA: TGCAGCGTGGCCGTTGGGGGGTCGAATGAGCAGTTCTTC
CDR3: CSVAVGGSNEQFF

size: -
D: -
V: TRBV29-1
J: TRBJ2-1
DNA: TGCAGCGTGGGTTTTAGGGAGCAGTTCTTC
CDR3: CSVGFREQFF

size: -
D: TRBD1
V: TRBV27
J: TRBJ2-5
DNA: TGTGCCAGCAGTCCTAACAGGGGATTAGAGACCCAGTACTTC
CDR3: CASSPNRGLETQYF

size: few
D: -
V: TRBV5-1
J: TRBJ2-1
DNA: TGCGCCAGCAGCTTGGACAGTGAGCAGTTCTTC
CDR3: CASSLDSEQFF

size: -
D: TRBD2
V: TRBV7-3
J: TRBJ2-1
DNA: TGTGCCAGCAGCTTAGGCGGGAGCCCCTACGGAGAGCAGTTCTTC
CDR3: CASSLGGSPYGEQFF

size: many
D: TRBD1
V: TRBV2
J: TRBJ2-2
DNA: TGTGCCAGCAGGGCTGGACAGGGGACCGGGGAGCTGTTTTTT
CDR3: CASRAGQGTGELFF

size: -
D: TRBD1
V: TRBV29-1
J: TRBJ2-7
DNA: TGCAGCGTTGCGACAGGGCCCTACGAGCAGTACTTC
CDR3: CSVATGPYEQYF

size: -
D: -
V: TRBV2
J: TRBJ1-2
DNA: TGTGCCAGCAGCCCTGGGGAGGGCTGGCCTGGCTACACCTTC
CDR3: CASSPGEGWPGYTF

size: once
D: TRBD1
V: TRBV29-1
J: TRBJ1-2
DNA: TGCAGCGGGGGACAGGCGGGAGATGGCTACACCTTC
CDR3: CSGGQAGDGYTF

size: -
D: TRBD1
V: TRBV30
J: TRBJ1-1
DNA: TGTGCCTGGAGTGTAAGGACAGGGAACACTGAAGCTTTCTTT
CDR3: CAWSVRTGNTEAFF

size: once
D: TRBD2
V: TRBV4-3
J: TRBJ2-7
DNA: TGCGCCAGCAGCCAACCACCAGCGGGGTTTCCCTACGAGCAGTACTTC
CDR3: CASSQPPAGFPYEQYF

size: -
D: -
V: TRBV9
J: TRBJ1-2
DNA: TGTGCCAGCAGCGTAGAGATTGTGGGGGAGAGCTATGGCTACACCTTC
CDR3: CASSVEIVGESYGYTF

size: -
D: -
V: TRBV7-8
J: TRBJ2-3
DNA: TGTGCCAGCAGCTTGACAGTTGGTGGCACAGATACGCAGTATTTT
CDR3: CASSLTVGGTDTQYF

size: few
D: TRBD2
V: TRBV30
J: TRBJ2-5
DNA: TGTGCCTGGACGGTTGCGGGAGGGCCGGGGGAGACCCAGTACTTC
CDR3: CAWTVAGGPGETQYF

size: -
D: -
V: TRBV30
J: TRBJ1-2
DNA: TGTTCGATATCCCGGGAGGAGCACGGGGGCTATGGCTACACCTTC
CDR3: CSISREEHGGYGYTF